The next 29 T cell receptor beta chains were all read from a single sample in a study of CD8+ T cells in alopecia areata. Extracted from the samples, RNA was reverse transcribed into cDNA to serve as the sequencing template. The assay was immunoSEQ multiplex PCR, and TCRdb's table has in-frame clones only and misses some. The profile shows around 100,000 clones, approximately 90% of them singletons. Indicated treatment: oral pan-JAK inhibitor, 5-10 mg twice daily. Sequenced material: CD8+ T cells sorted from blood, taken between weeks 30 and 35, from a patient treated with tofacitinib. The source of these receptors is a human donor with alopecia areata.

This clone has just a few counts. The rearrangement joins TRBV27 to TRBJ2-3; maybe TRBD2 (5 bases). Trimming shortened V by 3 bases and J by 5 bases, and 6 bases separated the two germline ends. The CDR3 is made up of 12 amino acids. Germline V gene lookup returns CDR1 MNHEY and CDR2 SMNVEV (reference sequence). The CDR3 DNA is TGTGCCAGCAGTTTGGGGAGAGATACGCAGTATTTT. It encodes CASSLGRDTQYF.

In nucleotides, the CDR3 is TGTGCCAGCAGCCAACCTCCCCCCTACGAGCAGTACTTC. Protein sequence: CASSQPPPYEQYF. This chain uses TRBV27 with TRBJ2-7; no reliable D call. CDR1 and CDR2 (germline): MNHEY, SMNVEV (reference sequence). V was clipped by 6 bases and J by 2 bases, with 11 bases between them. The CDR3 extends over 13 amino acids.

The genes are TRBV29-1 and TRBJ2-1, with 8 bases identical to TRBD2. The V gene end was trimmed by 3 bases and the J gene end by 12 bases; junction bases not matched to a gene: 10. The CDR3 is made up of 13 amino acids. Germline V gene data show CDR1 as SQVTM and CDR2 as ANQGSEA. CDR3 protein: CSVDGLAALGQFF. The DNA for the CDR3 is TGCAGCGTTGACGGACTAGCAGCCTTGGGGCAGTTCTTC.

The chain uses TRBV13 and TRBJ2-7, with 11 bases matching TRBD2. This CDR3 comprises 16 residues. The J segment lost 1 base and the V segment lost 5 bases, leaving 7 bases of the junction unmatched. Germline V lookup: CDR1 PRHDT, CDR2 FYEKMQ (reference sequence). CDR3 bases: TGTGCCAGCAGCCTGACCGGGACTAGCGGATCCTACGAGCAGTACTTC. This codes for CASSLTGTSGSYEQYF.

The gene calls are TRBV6-4 and TRBJ2-3; D is uncertain. The CDR3 has 13 amino acids. V lost 6 bases and J lost 2, with 9 bases in between. CDR1 and CDR2 (germline): MRHNA, SNTAGT. The CDR3 DNA follows: TGTGCCAGCAGCTACAGTCCCACAGATACGCAGTATTTT. Its translation is CASSYSPTDTQYF.

The V and J genes are TRBV7-9 and TRBJ2-7; tentative D call: TRBD1 (6 bases). Germline V CDR1 and CDR2: SEHNR, FQNEAQ (reference sequence). V dropped 2 bases and J dropped 2 bases, with 7 bases sitting between them. The CDR3 loop spans 13 amino acids. The CDR3 DNA sequence: TGTGCCAGCAGCTTACAGGGGACCTACGAGCAGTACTTC. Protein product: CASSLQGTYEQYF.

This clone was picked up one time. This chain connects TRBV4-1 to TRBJ2-7, with TRBD2 matching 14 bases. V gave up 1 base and J gave up 6 bases; unmatched junction bases: 17. Germline V CDR1 and CDR2: MGHRA, YSYEKL. The CDR3 runs to 20 residues. The CDR3 DNA reads TGCGCCAGCAGCCAAGGACGACTAGCGGGAGGGCTAAAAGAAACCCTCGAGCAGTACTTC. It specifies CASSQGRLAGGLKETLEQYF.

This rearrangement joins TRBV4-1 to TRBJ2-2; tentative D call: TRBD2 (6 bases). This CDR3 comprises 16 residues. Germline V gives CDR1 MGHRA, CDR2 YSYEKL. V lost 0 bases, J lost 4 bases, and 12 bases lay in between. The CDR3 is CASSQDRGIPTGELFF. The CDR3 DNA sequence: TGCGCCAGCAGCCAAGATCGGGGGATTCCCACCGGGGAGCTGTTTTTT.

The rearrangement links TRBV6-1 to TRBJ2-1, with D possibly being TRBD1 or TRBD2 (5 bases each). This CDR3 region has 14 residues. Germline V gene data show CDR1 as MNHNS and CDR2 as SASEGT. V was pared by 7 bases and J by 0 bases, with 10 bases between. The CDR3 region is CASTGTYSYNEQFF. CDR3 bases: TGTGCCAGCACCGGGACGTACTCCTACAATGAGCAGTTCTTC.

J is TRBJ2-7 and V is TRBV7-6; D not certain. Germline CDR1 SGHVS, CDR2 FNYEAQ. The CDR3 totals 14 residues. Between the trimmed V and J ends, which lost 3 bases and 2 bases, there was a span of 11 bases. The CDR3 sequence is CASSFSDGPYEQYF. The CDR3 DNA sequence: TGTGCCAGCAGCTTTTCGGACGGACCCTACGAGCAGTACTTC.

V usage is TRBV27 and J usage is TRBJ2-3, with D perhaps matching TRBD2 (5 bases). V was pared by 7 bases and J by 4 bases, with 24 bases between. CDR1 is MNHEY, CDR2 SMNVEV, per germline (reference sequence). CDR3 length: 17 amino acids. In DNA form, the CDR3 reads TGTGCCAGCACCCTCCTTCGACGGGGAATAGTGGCAGATACGCAGTATTTT. As protein: CASTLLRRGIVADTQYF.

CDR3: CASSSQRGFSYEQYF. The CDR3 bases are TGTGCCAGCAGCTCCCAAAGGGGATTTTCCTACGAGCAGTACTTC. The chain joins TRBV5-4 to TRBJ2-7; perhaps TRBD1 as D (5 bases). Germline CDR1 and CDR2: SGHNT and YYREEE (reference sequence). The CDR3 has 15 residues. V lost 3 bases and J 1 base, leaving 14 bases between the germline ends.

This rearrangement joins TRBV29-1 to TRBJ2-5; D is possibly TRBD2 (5 bases). V was cut by 5 bases and J by 5 bases, with 18 bases left in between. From germline, CDR1 is SQVTM and CDR2 ANQGSEA. The CDR3 is 14 residues long. The CDR3 sequence: CSVLGLARAETQYF. The DNA of the CDR3 is TGCAGCGTTCTCGGGCTAGCTAGGGCGGAGACCCAGTACTTC.

The J gene is TRBJ1-2, the V gene TRBV30; a possible D gene is TRBD1 (6 bases). CDR3 size: 13 residues. Germline V gene lookup returns CDR1 GTSNPN and CDR2 SVGIG (reference sequence). V shed 6 bases and J shed 8 bases, with 19 bases lying between them. The CDR3 DNA is TGTGCCTGCCAGGGGATCGCGGTAGAAGGCTACACCTTC. Translated: CACQGIAVEGYTF.

In its sample, this clone was seen a few times. The chain has TRBV27 and TRBJ2-5; D gene uncertain. The CDR3 is made up of 13 amino acids. V was trimmed by 4 bases and J by 2 bases, leaving 8 bases between them. The germline V gene encodes CDR1 MNHEY and CDR2 SMNVEV (reference sequence). For the CDR3, the DNA is TGTGCCAGCAGTTCTCCCTGGCAAGAGACCCAGTACTTC. It is translated as CASSSPWQETQYF.

V gene TRBV29-1 combines with J gene TRBJ2-7, with D maybe TRBD1 (6 bases). V lost 7 bases and J lost 0, with 25 bases in between. Per the germline V gene, CDR1 is SQVTM and CDR2 is ANQGSEA. The CDR3 is 17 amino acids. This CDR3 is CSAAGAPTSLFSYEQYF. The CDR3, as DNA: TGCAGCGCCGCAGGGGCCCCGACTTCTCTCTTCTCCTACGAGCAGTACTTC.

The chain recombines TRBV19 with TRBJ2-7; maybe TRBD1 (5 bases). The CDR3 runs 15 residues. The V gene's germline CDR1 is LNHDA and CDR2 SQIVND (reference sequence). V was trimmed by 11 bases and J by 2 bases, leaving 22 bases between them. The CDR3 sequence is CAGPTPGLTPYEQYF. CDR3 DNA sequence: TGTGCCGGACCTACCCCAGGGCTTACTCCCTACGAGCAGTACTTC. The full variable domain, in which reference TRBV19 and TRBJ2-7 provide the parts outside the CDR3, is DGGITQSPKYLFRKEGQNVTLSCEQNLNHDAMYWYRQDPGQGLRLIYYSQIVNDFQKGDIAEGYSVSREKKESFPLTVTSAQKNPTAFYLCAGPTPGLTPYEQYFGPGTRLTVT.

This chain uses TRBV7-9 with TRBJ2-2, with 8 nucleotides matching TRBD2. The CDR3 has 15 residues. V dropped 3 bases and J dropped 5; count of bases not matched to a gene: 5. Looked up from germline, CDR1 is SEHNR and CDR2 is FQNEAQ (reference sequence). CDR3 residues: CASSLSGSGTGELFF. CDR3 coding DNA: TGTGCCAGCAGCTTGAGCGGGAGTGGGACCGGGGAGCTGTTTTTT.

V and J are TRBV6-5 and TRBJ1-1; no clear D gene. V lost 7 bases to trimming and J lost 4 bases, with 16 bases between them. This CDR3 is 14 amino acids long. The germline V gene has CDR1 MNHEY and CDR2 SVGAGI. CDR3 region: CASNPWGSGTEAFF. The CDR3 DNA is TGTGCCAGCAACCCTTGGGGATCAGGCACTGAAGCTTTCTTT.

The chain uses TRBV9 and TRBJ2-7; 8 nucleotides agree with TRBD1. This CDR3 is 15 amino acids long. CDR1 is SGDLS and CDR2 is YYNGEE in the germline V gene. With 0 bases clipped from V and 5 bases from J, the junction kept 7 bases outside the gene matches. The DNA of the CDR3 is TGTGCCAGCAGCGTAGGGGCAGGGGGCAACGACGAGCAGTACTTC. Translation: CASSVGAGGNDEQYF.

The rearrangement uses TRBV5-4 and TRBJ2-7; 13 bases agree with TRBD2. J lost 3 bases, V lost 3 bases, and 6 bases had no gene match. Germline assignment: CDR1 SGHNT and CDR2 YYREEE (reference sequence). This CDR3 comprises 16 residues. The CDR3 protein is CASSSDGLAGDYEQYF. CDR3 sequence (DNA): TGTGCCAGCAGCTCGGACGGACTAGCGGGAGACTACGAGCAGTACTTC.

This sequence joins TRBV7-2 and TRBJ2-1; TRBD2 agrees at 8 bases. Trimming took 5 bases from V and 3 from J; bases not matched to a gene: 9. Germline CDR1 reads SGHTA; CDR2 reads FQGNSA. The CDR3 length is 16 residues. Written as DNA, the CDR3 is TGTGCCAGCAGCCGAAACTTAGCGGGATACTACAATGAGCAGTTCTTC. Amino acids: CASSRNLAGYYNEQFF.

This clone was picked up one time. V usage is TRBV29-1 and J usage is TRBJ1-2; D is perhaps TRBD1 (6 bases). Looked up from germline, CDR1 is SQVTM and CDR2 is ANQGSEA. This CDR3 has 15 residues. V lost 2 bases, J lost 5 bases, and 18 bases lay in between. The CDR3 loop is CSVESMAGTRYGYTF. The CDR3 DNA follows: TGCAGCGTTGAAAGCATGGCCGGGACAAGATATGGCTACACCTTC.

In its sample, this clone was seen once. The chain employs TRBV11-2 and TRBJ2-7; D not certain. CDR1 SGHAT and CDR2 FQNNGV come from the germline V gene. The CDR3 totals 12 residues. Between the trimmed V and J ends, which lost 2 bases and 4 bases, there was a span of 6 bases. The CDR3 nucleotides are TGTGCCAGCAGCTTACGGTCATACGAGCAGTACTTC. Its protein is CASSLRSYEQYF.

This clone has only a few counts. V is TRBV2 and J is TRBJ2-1; 9 nucleotides line up with TRBD1. CDR1 and CDR2 from the germline V gene are SNHLY and FYNNEI. Germline trimming cut 10 bases from V and 7 bases from J; bases unmatched to any gene: 5. This CDR3 has 12 amino acids. The CDR3 DNA reads as TGTGCCAACCGGGACAGGGTGAATGAGCAGTTCTTC. This translates into CANRDRVNEQFF.

V is TRBV6-5 and J is TRBJ2-1; 8 bases match TRBD2. There are 15 residues in the CDR3. Unmatched junction bases numbered 7, after V lost 5 bases and J lost 4 bases. Germline-derived CDR1 and CDR2 are MNHEY and SVGAGI. DNA for the CDR3: TGTGCCAGCAGTGCCCTTAGCGGGGTGTACAATGAGCAGTTCTTC. Its protein product is CASSALSGVYNEQFF.

The chain links TRBV11-2 to TRBJ2-7, with D unclear. Looked up from germline, CDR1 is SGHAT and CDR2 is FQNNGV. CDR3 length: 14 amino acids. Between the trimmed V and J ends, which lost 0 bases and 1 base, there was a span of 7 bases. The chain's CDR3 is CASSLDGASYEQYF. CDR3 nucleotides: TGTGCCAGCAGCTTAGACGGTGCGTCCTACGAGCAGTACTTC.

This clone showed up just a few times. V usage is TRBV29-1 and J usage is TRBJ2-1; no reliable D call. Germline assignment: CDR1 SQVTM and CDR2 ANQGSEA. V was clipped by 3 bases and J by 9 bases, with 12 bases between them. This CDR3 is built from 12 residues. CDR3 nucleotide sequence: TGCAGCGTTGATAGGAAGGACCGTGAGCAGTTCTTC. Encoded protein: CSVDRKDREQFF.

This chain joins TRBV7-3 and TRBJ2-2; no definite D call. Trimming shortened V by 5 bases and J by 7 bases, and 11 bases separated the two germline ends. CDR1 is SGHTA and CDR2 is FQGTGA in the germline V gene. The CDR3 totals 13 residues. The CDR3 reads CASSPGHGGELFF. In DNA, the CDR3 is TGTGCCAGCAGCCCTGGGCACGGCGGGGAGCTGTTTTTT.